The 3 T cell receptor beta chains presented below share a single source sample, sequenced in a study of blood T cell repertoires in COVID-19. The protocol was immunoSEQ multiplex PCR, while the TCRdb copy is restricted to in-frame clones and leaves out a portion. The sample consists of over 250,000 clones, over 75% of them appearing once. The sample taken for sequencing was PBMCs or T cells enriched from blood (not recorded which). The receptors come from a woman between 25 and 40 years old who had recovered from COVID-19.

The rearrangement links TRBV19 to TRBJ2-2; 9 nucleotides line up with TRBD1. Germline V lookup: CDR1 LNHDA, CDR2 SQIVND (reference sequence). The CDR3 is made up of 16 amino acids. J was trimmed by 4 bases and V by 4 bases; bases with no gene match: 7. CDR3 region: CASSTNRGLGTGELFF. The CDR3 DNA reads TGTGCCAGTAGTACCAACAGGGGGCTAGGCACCGGGGAGCTGTTTTTT. Full variable domain (missing parts from reference TRBV19 and TRBJ2-2): DGGITQSPKYLFRKEGQNVTLSCEQNLNHDAMYWYRQDPGQGLRLIYYSQIVNDFQKGDIAEGYSVSREKKESFPLTVTSAQKNPTAFYLCASSTNRGLGTGELFFGEGSRLTVL.

The chain combines TRBV5-5 with TRBJ2-5; 7 bases fit TRBD2. Trimming cost V 1 base and J 9 bases; bases outside gene matches: 12. There are 15 residues in the CDR3. Germline lookup yields CDR1 SGHKS and CDR2 YYEKEE (reference sequence). The CDR3 reads CASSLWLAEAGSQYF. CDR3 coding DNA: TGTGCCAGCAGCTTGTGGCTAGCGGAAGCGGGGTCCCAGTACTTC. The whole variable domain, filled in from reference TRBV5-5 and TRBJ2-5, reads DAGVTQSPTHLIKTRGQQVTLRCSPISGHKSVSWYQQVLGQGPQFIFQYYEKEERGRGNFPDRFSARQFPNYSSELNVNALLLGDSALYLCASSLWLAEAGSQYFGPGTRLLVL.

V is TRBV7-6 and J is TRBJ2-7; possibly TRBD2 for D (5 bases). The CDR3 consists of 18 residues. V lost 3 bases to trimming and J lost 2 bases, with 23 bases between them. Looked up from germline, CDR1 is SGHVS and CDR2 is FNYEAQ. The CDR3: CASSFVPGLSINPYEQYF. The CDR3 DNA follows: TGTGCCAGCAGCTTCGTTCCTGGACTGTCGATAAACCCCTACGAGCAGTACTTC.